This TCR beta chain is drawn from a study of beta chain features in type 1 diabetes. Study-level findings and limits: Relative to healthy donors, patients appeared to have naive, central memory and Treg TCRB repertoires that were more similar. Lower insertion and higher deletion counts appeared at VDJ junctions in type 1 diabetes patients.

The sequenced template was cDNA made from the entire isolated RNA. The table came from immunoSEQ multiplex PCR; TCRdb's copy has only in-frame clones and leaves some out. This table holds hundreds of thousands of clones, 30% found once. Naive, central memory, regulatory and stem cell-like memory cells within the CD4+ compartment were sorted using CD45RO/CCR7/CD25/CD127/CD95/CD27. This clone has just a few counts. Antigen unknown. Trimming pared 2 bases from V and 12 bases from J, leaving 14 bases between. The CDR3 loop spans 12 amino acids. Looked up from germline, CDR1 is GTSNPN and CDR2 is SVGIG (reference sequence).

V and J are TRBV30 and TRBJ2-1; D is ambiguous. The sequencing sample was made of naive CD4+ T cells from blood. The TCR sequence derives from a young man in good health. CDR3 DNA sequence: TGTGCCTGGAGTCCAACTCCTTGGGGGCAGTTCTTC. It specifies CAWSPTPWGQFF.